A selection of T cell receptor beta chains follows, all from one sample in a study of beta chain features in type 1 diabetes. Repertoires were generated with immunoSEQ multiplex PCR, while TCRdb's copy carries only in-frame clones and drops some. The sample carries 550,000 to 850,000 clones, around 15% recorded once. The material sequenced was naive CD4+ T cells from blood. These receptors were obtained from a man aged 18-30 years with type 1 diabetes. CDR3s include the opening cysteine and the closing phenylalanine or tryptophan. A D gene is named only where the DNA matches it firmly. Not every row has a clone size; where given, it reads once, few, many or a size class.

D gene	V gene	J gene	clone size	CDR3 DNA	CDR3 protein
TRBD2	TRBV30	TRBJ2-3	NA	TGTGCCTGGAGGGGACTAACCGCTAGCACAGATACGCAGTATTTT	CAWRGLTASTDTQYF
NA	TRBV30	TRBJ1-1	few	TGTGCCTGGACGCCAGGCCCTAACAGTGAAGCTTTCTTT	CAWTPGPNSEAFF
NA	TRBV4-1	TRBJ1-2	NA	TGCGCCAGCAGCGGGGGGCGCACCAAATCCGATGGCTACACCTTC	CASSGGRTKSDGYTF
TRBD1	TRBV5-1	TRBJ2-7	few	TGCGCCACCAATCCGGGACAGGGGATGATCTACGAGCAGTACTTC	CATNPGQGMIYEQYF
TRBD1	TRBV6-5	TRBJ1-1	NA	TGTGCCAGCAGTTACTTCCGACAGGGCACTGAAGCTTTCTTT	CASSYFRQGTEAFF
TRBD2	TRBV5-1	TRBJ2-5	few	TGCGCCAGCAGCTTGTATGCGGGACTAGCGGACCAAGAGACCCAGTACTTC	CASSLYAGLADQETQYF
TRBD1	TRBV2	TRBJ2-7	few	TGTGCCAGCAGTGAAGGGACAGGCCCCTACGAGCAGTACTTC	CASSEGTGPYEQYF
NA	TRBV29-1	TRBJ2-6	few	TGCAGCGTTGGTGTATGGAGCTCTGGGGCCAACGTCCTGACTTTC	CSVGVWSSGANVLTF
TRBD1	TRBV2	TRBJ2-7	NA	TGTGCCAGTAAGGGGGACAGGGGCTACGAGCAGTACTTC	CASKGDRGYEQYF
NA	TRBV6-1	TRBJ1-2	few	TGTGCCGGGGCCCCTCAGCGGGACACCTATGGCTACACCTTC	CAGAPQRDTYGYTF
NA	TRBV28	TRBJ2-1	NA	TGTGCCAGCAGTTTATACGCATCCCCCGACAATGAGCAGTTCTTC	CASSLYASPDNEQFF
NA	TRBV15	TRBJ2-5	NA	TGTGCCACCAGCAGAGATGGAGGTCAAGAGACCCAGTACTTC	CATSRDGGQETQYF
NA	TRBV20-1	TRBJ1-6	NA	TGCAGTGTAGGGGTTAATTCACCCCTCCACTTT	CSVGVNSPLHF
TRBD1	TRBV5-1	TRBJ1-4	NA	TGCGCCAGCAGCAGGGGACAGGGGAATGAAAAACTGTTTTTT	CASSRGQGNEKLFF
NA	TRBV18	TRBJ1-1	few	TGTGCCAGCTCACCACTTACTTCAGGGTTGAACACTGAAGCTTTCTTT	CASSPLTSGLNTEAFF
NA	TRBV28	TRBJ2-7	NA	TGTGCCAGCAGAGCCCTCGGACGGTCCTACGAGCAGTACTTC	CASRALGRSYEQYF
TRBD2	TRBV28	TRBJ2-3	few	TGTGCCAGCAGCCCACCGCGACTAGCGGGGGGCCGCGATACGCAGTATTTT	CASSPPRLAGGRDTQYF
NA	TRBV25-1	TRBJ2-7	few	TGTGCCAGCAGTGAATATAAAGGCTACGAGCAGTACTTC	CASSEYKGYEQYF
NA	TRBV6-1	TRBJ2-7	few	TGTGCCAGCAGTGTCACGACAGAGTACGAGCAGTACTTC	CASSVTTEYEQYF
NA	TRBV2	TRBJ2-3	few	TGTGCCAGCACCCCCCCGTCAGATACGCAGTATTTT	CASTPPSDTQYF
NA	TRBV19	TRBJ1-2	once	TGTGCCAGTAGTCCAGGACAGCGGTTCTATGGCTACACCTTC	CASSPGQRFYGYTF
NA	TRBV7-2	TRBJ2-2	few	TGTGCCAGCAGCGTTCTAGTGACCTCGAACACCGGGGAGCTGTTTTTT	CASSVLVTSNTGELFF
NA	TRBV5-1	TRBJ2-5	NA	TGCGCCAGCAGACGGTACTCACAAGAGACCCAGTACTTC	CASRRYSQETQYF
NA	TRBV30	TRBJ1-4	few	TGTGCCTGGAGCGGTGGAGCCAATGAAAAACTGTTTTTT	CAWSGGANEKLFF
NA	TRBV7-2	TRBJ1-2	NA	TGTGCCAGCAGTCCCTTTGGGACACCGGAGGGCTACACCTTC	CASSPFGTPEGYTF
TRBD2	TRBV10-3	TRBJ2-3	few	TGTGCCATCAGTCTTTTAGCGGGTCCGGGGGATACGCAGTATTTT	CAISLLAGPGDTQYF
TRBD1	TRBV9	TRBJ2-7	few	TGTGCCAGCAGTCCGGACAGGTGGGCCTACGAGCAGTACTTC	CASSPDRWAYEQYF